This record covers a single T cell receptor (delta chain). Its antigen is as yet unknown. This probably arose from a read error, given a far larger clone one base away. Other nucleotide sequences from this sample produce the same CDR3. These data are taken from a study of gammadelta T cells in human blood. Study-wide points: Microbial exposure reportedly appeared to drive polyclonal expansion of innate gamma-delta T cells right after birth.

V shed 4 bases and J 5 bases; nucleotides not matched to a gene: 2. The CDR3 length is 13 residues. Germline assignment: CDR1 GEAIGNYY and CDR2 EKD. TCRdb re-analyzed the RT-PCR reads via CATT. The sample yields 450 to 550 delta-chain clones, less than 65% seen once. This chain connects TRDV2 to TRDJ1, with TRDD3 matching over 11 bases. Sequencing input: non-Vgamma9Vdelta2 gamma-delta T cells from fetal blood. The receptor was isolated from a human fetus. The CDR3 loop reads CACDWGIRDKLIF. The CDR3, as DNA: TGTGCCTGTGATTGGGGGATACGGGATAAACTCATCTTT.